Reported below is one T cell receptor beta chain. These data originate in a study of OX40 agonist ivuxolimab in advanced cancers. Whole-study context: Dose-escalation cases comprised hepatocellular carcinoma, melanoma, renal cell or head and neck cancer. The mean age was roughly 60 years, ranging from about 20 to 90, with around four fifths of participants male.

Data came from immunoSEQ multiplex PCR; TCRdb stores just in-frame clones and leaves some out. The data show tens of thousands of clones, nearly 90% seen once. There are 13 residues in the CDR3. The V end was cut by 1 base, the J end by 6 bases, with 8 bases between. Germline CDR1 LNHNV, CDR2 YYDKDF (reference sequence). The chain combines TRBV15 with TRBJ2-3; D not certain. The receptor was isolated from an adult with an advanced solid tumor such as melanoma, head and neck, liver or kidney cancer. This specimen consisted of CD4+ or CD8+ T cells sorted from blood, obtained in a trial of the OX40 agonist ivuxolimab. CDR3 amino acids: CATSRGRADTQYF. The CDR3 nucleotides read TGTGCCACCAGCAGAGGAAGGGCGGATACGCAGTATTTT.